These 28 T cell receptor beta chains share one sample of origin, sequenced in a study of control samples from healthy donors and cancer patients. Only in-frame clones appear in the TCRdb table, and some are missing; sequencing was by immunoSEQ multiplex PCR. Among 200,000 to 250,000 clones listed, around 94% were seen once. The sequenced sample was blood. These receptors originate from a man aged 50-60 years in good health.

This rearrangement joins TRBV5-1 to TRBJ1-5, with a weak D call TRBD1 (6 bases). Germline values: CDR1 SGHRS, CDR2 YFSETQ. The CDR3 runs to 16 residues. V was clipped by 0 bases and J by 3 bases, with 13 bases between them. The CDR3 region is CASSLEAGGANQPQHF. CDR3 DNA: TGCGCCAGCAGCTTGGAAGCCGGGGGGGCCAATCAGCCCCAGCATTTT.

The CDR3 loop reads CASTAPGGRLEKLFF. The CDR3 DNA is TGTGCCAGCACCGCCCCAGGGGGCAGGCTCGAAAAACTGTTTTTT. The chain is built from TRBV6-5 and TRBJ1-4, with 8 bases matching TRBD1. The germline V gene encodes CDR1 MNHEY and CDR2 SVGAGI. V was pared by 7 bases and J by 8 bases, with 12 bases of the junction left unmatched. The CDR3 runs to 15 residues.

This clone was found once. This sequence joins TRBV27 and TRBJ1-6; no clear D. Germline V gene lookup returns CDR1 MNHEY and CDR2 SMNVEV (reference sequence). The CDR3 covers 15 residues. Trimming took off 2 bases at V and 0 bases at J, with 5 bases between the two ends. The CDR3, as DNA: TGTGCCAGCAGTTTAGAGAGCTCCTATAATTCACCCCTCCACTTT. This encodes CASSLESSYNSPLHF.

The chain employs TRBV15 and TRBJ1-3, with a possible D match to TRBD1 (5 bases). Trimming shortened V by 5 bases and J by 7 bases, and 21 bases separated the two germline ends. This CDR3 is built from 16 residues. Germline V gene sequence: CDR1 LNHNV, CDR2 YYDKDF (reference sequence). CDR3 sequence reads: CATSPGGEWLENTIYF. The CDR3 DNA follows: TGTGCCACCAGCCCTGGGGGGGAGTGGCTCGAGAACACCATATATTTT.

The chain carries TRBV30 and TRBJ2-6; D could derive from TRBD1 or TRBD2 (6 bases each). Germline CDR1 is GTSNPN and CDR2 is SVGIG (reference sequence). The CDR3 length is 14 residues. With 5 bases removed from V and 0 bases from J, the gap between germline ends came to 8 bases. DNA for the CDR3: TGTGCCTGGGGAGGGGGCTCTGGGGCCAACGTCCTGACTTTC. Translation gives CAWGGGSGANVLTF.

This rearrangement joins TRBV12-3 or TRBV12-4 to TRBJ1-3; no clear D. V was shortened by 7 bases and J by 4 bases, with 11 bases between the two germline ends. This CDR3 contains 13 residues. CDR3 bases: TGTGCCAGCACAATCTTAGAAGGAAACACCATATATTTT. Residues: CASTILEGNTIYF.

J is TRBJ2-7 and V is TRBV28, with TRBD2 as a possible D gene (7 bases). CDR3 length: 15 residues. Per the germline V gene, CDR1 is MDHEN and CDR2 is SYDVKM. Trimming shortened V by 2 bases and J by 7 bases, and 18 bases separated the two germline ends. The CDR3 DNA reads TGTGCCAGCAGTTTAACAGCCCCGGGGGGCGGGGAGCAGTACGTC. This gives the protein CASSLTAPGGGEQYV.

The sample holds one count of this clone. The CDR3 spells CASSLGGSGFGETQYF. The DNA for the CDR3 is TGTGCCAGCAGTTTAGGCGGATCGGGGTTCGGTGAGACCCAGTACTTC. The chain joins TRBV28 to TRBJ2-5; weak D call: TRBD2 (5 bases). V gave up 2 bases and J gave up 5 bases, with 18 bases separating them. The CDR3 runs to 16 residues. Germline V gene data show CDR1 as MDHEN and CDR2 as SYDVKM.

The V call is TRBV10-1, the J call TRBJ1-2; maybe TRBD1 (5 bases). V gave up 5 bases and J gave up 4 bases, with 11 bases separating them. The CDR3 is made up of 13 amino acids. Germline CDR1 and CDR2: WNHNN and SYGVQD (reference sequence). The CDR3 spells CASSLDKTYGYTF. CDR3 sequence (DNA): TGCGCCAGCAGTTTGGACAAGACCTATGGCTACACCTTC.

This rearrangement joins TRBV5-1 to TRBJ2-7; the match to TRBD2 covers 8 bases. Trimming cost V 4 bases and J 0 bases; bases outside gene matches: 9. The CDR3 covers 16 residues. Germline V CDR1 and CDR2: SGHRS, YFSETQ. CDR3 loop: CASSPGGAASSYEQYF. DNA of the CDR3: TGCGCCAGCAGCCCGGGGGGGGCAGCTTCCTCCTACGAGCAGTACTTC.

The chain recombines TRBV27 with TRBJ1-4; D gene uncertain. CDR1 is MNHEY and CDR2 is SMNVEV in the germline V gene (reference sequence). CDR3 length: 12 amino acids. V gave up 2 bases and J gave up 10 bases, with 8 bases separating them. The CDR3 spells CASSLNHGKLFF. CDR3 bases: TGTGCCAGCAGTTTAAACCACGGAAAACTGTTTTTT. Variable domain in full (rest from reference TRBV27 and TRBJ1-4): EAQVTQNPRYLITVTGKKLTVTCSQNMNHEYMSWYRQDPGLGLRQIYYSMNVEVTDKGDVPEGYKVSRKEKRNFPLILESPSPNQTSLYFCASSLNHGKLFFGSGTQLSVL.

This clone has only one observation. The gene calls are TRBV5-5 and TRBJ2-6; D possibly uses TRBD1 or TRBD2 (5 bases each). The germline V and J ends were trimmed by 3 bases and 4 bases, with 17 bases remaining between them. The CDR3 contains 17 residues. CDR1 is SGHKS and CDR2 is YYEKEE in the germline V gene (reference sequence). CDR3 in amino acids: CASSYRDVTWGANVLTF. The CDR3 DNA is TGTGCCAGCAGCTACCGGGACGTAACTTGGGGGGCCAACGTCCTGACTTTC.

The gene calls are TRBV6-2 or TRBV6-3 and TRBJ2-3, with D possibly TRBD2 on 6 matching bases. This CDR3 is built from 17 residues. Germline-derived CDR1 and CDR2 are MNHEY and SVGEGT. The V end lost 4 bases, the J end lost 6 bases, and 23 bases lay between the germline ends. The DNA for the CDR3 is TGTGCCAGCAGTTCACGCCCTAAGGGACTCAGGACGGATACGCAGTATTTT. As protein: CASSSRPKGLRTDTQYF.

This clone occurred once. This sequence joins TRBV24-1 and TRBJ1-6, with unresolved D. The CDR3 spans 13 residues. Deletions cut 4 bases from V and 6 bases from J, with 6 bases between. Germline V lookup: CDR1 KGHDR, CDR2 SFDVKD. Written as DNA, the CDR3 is TGTGCCACCAGTGAACGCTTTAATTCACCCCTCCACTTT. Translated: CATSERFNSPLHF.

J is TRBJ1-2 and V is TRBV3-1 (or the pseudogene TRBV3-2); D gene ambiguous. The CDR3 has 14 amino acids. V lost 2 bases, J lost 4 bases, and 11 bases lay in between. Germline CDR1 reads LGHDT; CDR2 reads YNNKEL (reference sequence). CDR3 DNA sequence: TGTGCCAGCAGCCAACGGACGAGCGGCTATGGCTACACCTTC. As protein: CASSQRTSGYGYTF.

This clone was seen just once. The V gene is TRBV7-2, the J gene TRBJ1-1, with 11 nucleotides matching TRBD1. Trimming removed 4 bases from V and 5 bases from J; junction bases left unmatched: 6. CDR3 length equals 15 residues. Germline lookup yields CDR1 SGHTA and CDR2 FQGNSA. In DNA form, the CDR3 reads TGTGCCAGCAGCTCACGGACAGGGGGCTGGACTGAAGCTTTCTTT. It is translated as CASSSRTGGWTEAFF. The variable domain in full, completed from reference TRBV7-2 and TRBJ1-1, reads GAGVSQSPSNKVTEKGKDVELRCDPISGHTALYWYRQSLGQGLEFLIYFQGNSAPDKSGLPSDRFSAERTGGSVSTLTIQRTQQEDSAVYLCASSSRTGGWTEAFFGQGTRLTVV.

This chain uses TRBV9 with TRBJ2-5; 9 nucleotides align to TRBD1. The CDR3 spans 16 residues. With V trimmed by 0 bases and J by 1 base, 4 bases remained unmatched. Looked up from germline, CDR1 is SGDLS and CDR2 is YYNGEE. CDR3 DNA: TGTGCCAGCAGCGTAGCTCTGGACAGGGGCCAAGAGACCCAGTACTTC. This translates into CASSVALDRGQETQYF.

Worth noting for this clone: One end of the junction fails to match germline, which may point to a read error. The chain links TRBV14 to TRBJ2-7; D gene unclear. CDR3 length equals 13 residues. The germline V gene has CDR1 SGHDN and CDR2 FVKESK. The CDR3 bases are TGTGCCAACAGCCAAGTCTTCTACGACGAGCAGTACTTC. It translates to CANSQVFYDEQYF.

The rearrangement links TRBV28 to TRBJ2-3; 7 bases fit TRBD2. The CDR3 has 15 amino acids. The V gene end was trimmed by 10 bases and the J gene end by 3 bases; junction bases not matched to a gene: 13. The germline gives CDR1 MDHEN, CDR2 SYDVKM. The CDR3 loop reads CATMGTTPDTDTQYF. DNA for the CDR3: TGTGCCACCATGGGGACTACACCGGATACAGATACGCAGTATTTT.

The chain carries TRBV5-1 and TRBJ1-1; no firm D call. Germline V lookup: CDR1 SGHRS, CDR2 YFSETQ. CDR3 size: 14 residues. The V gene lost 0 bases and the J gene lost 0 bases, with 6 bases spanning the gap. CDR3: CASSLGEMNTEAFF. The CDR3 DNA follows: TGCGCCAGCAGCTTGGGGGAGATGAACACTGAAGCTTTCTTT.

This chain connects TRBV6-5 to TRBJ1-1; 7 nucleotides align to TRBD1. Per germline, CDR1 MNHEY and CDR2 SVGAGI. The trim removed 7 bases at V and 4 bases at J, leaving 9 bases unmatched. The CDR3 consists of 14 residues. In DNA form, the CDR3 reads TGTGCCAGCACCGCTACAGGGGTTCGCACTGAAGCTTTCTTT. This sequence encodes CASTATGVRTEAFF.

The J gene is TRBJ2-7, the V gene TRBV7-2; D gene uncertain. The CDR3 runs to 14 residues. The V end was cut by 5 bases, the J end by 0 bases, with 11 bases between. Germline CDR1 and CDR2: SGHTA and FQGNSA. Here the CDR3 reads CASSQGRSSYEQYF. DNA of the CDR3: TGTGCCAGCAGCCAAGGGCGGAGCTCCTACGAGCAGTACTTC.

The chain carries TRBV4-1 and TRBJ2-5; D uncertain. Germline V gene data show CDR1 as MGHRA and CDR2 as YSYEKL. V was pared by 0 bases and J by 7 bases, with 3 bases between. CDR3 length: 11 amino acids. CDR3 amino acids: CASSQEGTQYF. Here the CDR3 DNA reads TGCGCCAGCAGCCAAGAAGGGACCCAGTACTTC.

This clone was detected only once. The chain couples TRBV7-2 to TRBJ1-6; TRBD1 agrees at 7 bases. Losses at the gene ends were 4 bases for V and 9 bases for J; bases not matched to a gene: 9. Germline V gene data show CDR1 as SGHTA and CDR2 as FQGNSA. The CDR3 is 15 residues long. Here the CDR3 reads CASSSTGTVPSPLHF. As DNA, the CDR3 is TGTGCCAGCAGCTCCACCGGGACAGTACCTTCACCCCTCCACTTT.

In DNA, the CDR3 is TGCGCCAGCAGCTTGTTCTCAGCGGGGGCCACCTACGAGCAGTACTTC. It codes for CASSLFSAGATYEQYF. V is TRBV5-1 and J is TRBJ2-7; 8 bases match TRBD2. Per the germline V gene, CDR1 is SGHRS and CDR2 is YFSETQ. Unmatched junction bases numbered 8, after V lost 1 base and J lost 2 bases. The CDR3 totals 16 residues.

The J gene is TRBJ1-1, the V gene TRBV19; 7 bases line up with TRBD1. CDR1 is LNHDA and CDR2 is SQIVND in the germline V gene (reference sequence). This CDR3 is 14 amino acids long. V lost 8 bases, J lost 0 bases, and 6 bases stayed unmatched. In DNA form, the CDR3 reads TGTGCCAGTTTAGGGGGACAGTTGAACACTGAAGCTTTCTTT. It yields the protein CASLGGQLNTEAFF.

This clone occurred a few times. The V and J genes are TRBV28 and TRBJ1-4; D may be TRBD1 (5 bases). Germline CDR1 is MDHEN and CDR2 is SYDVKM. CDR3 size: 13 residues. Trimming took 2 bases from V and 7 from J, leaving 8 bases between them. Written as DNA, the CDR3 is TGTGCCAGCAGTTTAAGTGACAGTGAAAAACTGTTTTTT. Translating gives CASSLSDSEKLFF.

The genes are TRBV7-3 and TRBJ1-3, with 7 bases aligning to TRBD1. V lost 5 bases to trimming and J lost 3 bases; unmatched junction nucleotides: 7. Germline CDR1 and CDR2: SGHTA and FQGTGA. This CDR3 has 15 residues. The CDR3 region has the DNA TGTGCCAGCAGCCTTCAGGGGGGAAATGGAAACACCATATATTTT. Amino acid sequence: CASSLQGGNGNTIYF.